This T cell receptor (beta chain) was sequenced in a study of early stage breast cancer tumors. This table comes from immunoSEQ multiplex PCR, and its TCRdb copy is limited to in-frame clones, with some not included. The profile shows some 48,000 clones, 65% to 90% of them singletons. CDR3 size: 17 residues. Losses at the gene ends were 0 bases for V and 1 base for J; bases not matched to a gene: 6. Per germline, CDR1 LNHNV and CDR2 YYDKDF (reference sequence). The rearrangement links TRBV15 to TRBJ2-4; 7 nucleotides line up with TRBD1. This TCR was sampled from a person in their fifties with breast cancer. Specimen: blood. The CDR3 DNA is TGTGCCACCAGCAGAGAAGAAGGGGGACAGGCCAAAAACATTCAGTACTTC. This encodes CATSREEGGQAKNIQYF.